Included here is one TCR beta chain sequence, with context. The study ran its PCR with 60 Vbeta and 13 Jbeta primers. Sequenced by immunoSEQ multiplex PCR; TCRdb stores in-frame clones only, minus some. The sample consists of approximately 190,000 clones, 81% of them appearing once. V was cut by 4 bases and J by 6 bases, with 20 bases left in between. Germline CDR1 SGHKS, CDR2 YYEKEE (reference sequence). CDR3 length: 15 amino acids. This sample is drawn from a study of cytomegalovirus exposure and HLA in healthy donors. V and J are TRBV5-5 and TRBJ2-7; D is perhaps TRBD2 (6 bases). Sequencing was carried out using PBMCs. This TCR came from a man in his fifties or sixties in good health and CMV-seronegative. CDR3 residues: CASSGGNLKGGEQYF. CDR3 bases: TGTGCCAGCAGCGGGGGGAACCTGAAAGGCGGCGAGCAGTACTTC.